One sample yielded the 20 T cell receptor beta chains listed below, sequenced in a study of T cells in Graves' hyperthyroidism and ophthalmopathy. RNA transcripts gave rise to amplified TCR beta CDR3 regions. Primed by the HTBI set, a first-round RT-PCR was run on the TCR CDR3. TCRdb independently ran MiXCR on the multiplex PCR reads; one entry per CDR3 protein. The profile shows around 700,000 distinct CDR3 sequences, under 45% of them singletons. Sequencing was carried out using blood. Every receptor here comes from a woman in her thirties or forties with Graves' hyperthyroidism.

At least ten counts were recorded for this clonotype. The CDR3 protein is CSVGEEPGNTIYF. CDR3 coding DNA: TGCAGCGTTGGTGAGGAGCCCGGAAACACCATATATTTT. The V call is TRBV29-1, the J call TRBJ1-3; the D is unclear. CDR3 length: 13 amino acids. The germline V gene encodes CDR1 SQVTM and CDR2 ANQGSEA. Trimming pared 4 bases from V and 4 bases from J, leaving 11 bases between.

This clonotype turned up a few times. This chain uses TRBV12-3 or TRBV12-4 with TRBJ1-5; the match to TRBD1 covers 7 bases. This CDR3 is built from 15 residues. J was trimmed by 3 bases and V by 5 bases; bases with no gene match: 7. The CDR3 region has the DNA TGTGCCAGCAGTAAACAGGGACAGCACAATCAGCCCCAGCATTTT. Translating it yields CASSKQGQHNQPQHF.

This clonotype was seen a few times. V gene TRBV7-9 combines with J gene TRBJ1-1, with 9 bases aligning to TRBD1. This CDR3 is built from 15 residues. Trimming at V came to 5 bases and at J to 3 bases, leaving 7 bases not matched to a gene. The germline CDR1 and CDR2 sequences are SEHNR and FQNEAQ (reference sequence). This chain's CDR3 is CASSPPGTGHTEAFF. The CDR3 DNA reads TGTGCCAGCAGCCCACCGGGGACAGGGCACACTGAAGCTTTCTTT.

In this sample, this clonotype turned up many times. The chain is built from TRBV7-9 and TRBJ1-5; D ambiguous. In germline, CDR1 is SEHNR, CDR2 FQNEAQ (reference sequence). Trimming took 2 bases from V and 7 from J, leaving 9 bases between them. The CDR3 is 13 amino acids. This CDR3 reads CASSLRDIQPQHF. CDR3 sequence (DNA): TGTGCCAGCAGCTTAAGGGATATCCAGCCCCAGCATTTT. The full variable domain, with the rest looked up from reference TRBV7-9 and TRBJ1-5, is DTGVSQNPRHKITKRGQNVTFRCDPISEHNRLYWYRQTLGQGPEFLTYFQNEAQLEKSRLLSDRFSAERPKGSFSTLEIQRTEQGDSAMYLCASSLRDIQPQHFGDGTRLSIL.

This sequence joins TRBV7-8 and TRBJ1-2; a possible D gene is TRBD1 (5 bases). The CDR3 length is 14 residues. Germline V gene lookup returns CDR1 SGHVS and CDR2 FQNEAQ. Trimming cost V 5 bases and J 7 bases, with 17 bases left between them. CDR3 sequence: CASSGGSRDSGYTF. CDR3 DNA sequence: TGTGCCAGCAGCGGGGGGAGCAGGGATAGTGGCTACACCTTC.

Ten or more counts support this clonotype. The chain recombines TRBV24-1 with TRBJ2-5; D unresolved. CDR3 size: 14 residues. V was clipped by 1 base and J by 5 bases, with 10 bases between them. The germline CDR1 and CDR2 sequences are KGHDR and SFDVKD. Written as DNA, the CDR3 is TGTGCCACCAGTGATTTAACGAAATCGGAGACCCAGTACTTC. It specifies CATSDLTKSETQYF.

This clonotype was observed many times. This sequence joins TRBV6-5 and TRBJ2-7, with 14 bases lining up with TRBD2. The CDR3 loop spans 15 amino acids. Germline V gene data show CDR1 as MNHEY and CDR2 as SVGAGI. Unmatched junction bases numbered 4, after V lost 5 bases and J lost 4 bases. The CDR3 DNA reads TGTGCCAGCAGTAAGACTAGCGGGAGGGCTTACGAGCAGTACTTC. Residues: CASSKTSGRAYEQYF.

This clonotype was seen at least ten times. The rearrangement joins TRBV9 to TRBJ1-2; D not resolved. Germline V gene sequence: CDR1 SGDLS, CDR2 YYNGEE. With 3 bases removed from V and 0 bases from J, the gap between germline ends came to 12 bases. The CDR3 sequence is 15 residues long. The CDR3 nucleotides read TGTGCCAGCAGCGCCGAGGGTATTCCTAACTATGGCTACACCTTC. This sequence encodes CASSAEGIPNYGYTF. Combining the CDR3 with reference TRBV9 and TRBJ1-2 gives the whole variable domain DSGVTQTPKHLITATGQRVTLRCSPRSGDLSVYWYQQSLDQGLQFLIQYYNGEERAKGNILERFSAQQFPDLHSELNLSSLELGDSALYFCASSAEGIPNYGYTFGSGTRLTVV.

This clonotype was seen repeatedly, ten times or more. V gene TRBV10-3 combines with J gene TRBJ1-1, with D hard to call. This CDR3 is 14 amino acids long. The germline gives CDR1 ENHRY, CDR2 SYGVKD. V was cut by 4 bases and J by 6 bases, with 15 bases left in between. CDR3 nucleotides: TGTGCCATCAGTGGGACGAAGGGTGTTGCTGAAGCTTTCTTT. It translates to CAISGTKGVAEAFF.

This chain uses TRBV19 with TRBJ1-6; 10 bases fit TRBD1. The ends lost 9 bases at V and 2 bases at J; junction bases unmatched: 7. Germline values: CDR1 LNHDA, CDR2 SQIVND (reference sequence). This CDR3 contains 16 residues. CDR3 protein: CASRGGQGTYNSPLHF. CDR3 nucleotides: TGTGCCAGCCGGGGGGGACAGGGGACCTATAATTCACCCCTCCACTTT.

There are many counts of this clonotype. The chain carries TRBV7-9 and TRBJ1-1, with D unresolved. Trimming cost V 3 bases and J 1 base, with 9 bases left between them. The CDR3 has 14 residues. CDR1 and CDR2 from the germline V gene are SEHNR and FQNEAQ (reference sequence). CDR3: CASSFEHKNTEAFF. The CDR3 DNA is TGTGCCAGCAGCTTTGAACACAAGAACACTGAAGCTTTCTTT.

This clonotype appeared a few times. The rearrangement uses TRBV19 and TRBJ1-5; the D gene is possibly TRBD1 (5 bases). This CDR3 contains 14 residues. Trimming stripped 3 bases from V and 3 bases from J, with 9 bases between. The germline V gene has CDR1 LNHDA and CDR2 SQIVND (reference sequence). CDR3 in amino acids: CASSMRGANQPQHF. The CDR3 DNA follows: TGTGCCAGTAGTATGAGAGGGGCCAATCAGCCCCAGCATTTT.

This clonotype was counted between two and nine times. J is TRBJ1-1 and V is TRBV10-3; 7 bases fit TRBD1. J gave up 0 bases and V 10 bases, and 17 bases lay outside the gene matches. Per the germline V gene, CDR1 is ENHRY and CDR2 is SYGVKD. The CDR3 is 17 residues long. Written as DNA, the CDR3 is TGTGCCAGCTCACCACGGTCAGGGGGGGCACTGAACACTGAAGCTTTCTTT. It codes for CASSPRSGGALNTEAFF.

This clonotype has just a few counts. The V call is TRBV20-1, the J call TRBJ2-2; TRBD2 matches 8 bases. The CDR3 covers 13 residues. After removal of 7 bases from V and 6 bases from J, the junction contained 7 bases not matched to a gene. The germline V gene encodes CDR1 DFQATT and CDR2 SNEGSKA (reference sequence). The CDR3 spells CSGQREGPGELFF. The CDR3 region has the DNA TGCAGTGGGCAACGGGAGGGCCCCGGGGAGCTGTTTTTT.

This clonotype occurred many times. This chain uses TRBV5-8 with TRBJ1-6; possibly TRBD1 for D (6 bases). V was clipped by 2 bases and J by 7 bases, with 10 bases between them. There are 14 residues in the CDR3. Germline V gene data show CDR1 as SGHTS and CDR2 as YDEGEE. CDR3 protein: CASSFSQGNSPLHF. The CDR3 coding sequence is TGTGCCAGCAGCTTCTCCCAGGGGAATTCACCCCTCCACTTT.

V is TRBV11-2 and J is TRBJ1-4, with 9 positions matching TRBD1. After removal of 3 bases from V and 7 bases from J, the junction contained 15 bases not matched to a gene. The CDR3 has 18 residues. Germline CDR1 and CDR2: SGHAT and FQNNGV. The CDR3 DNA reads as TGTGCCAGCAGCTTGACTACACCCGGGACAGGGTCGGGTGAAAAACTGTTTTTT. Amino acid sequence: CASSLTTPGTGSGEKLFF. Full variable domain (rest looked up from reference TRBV11-2 and TRBJ1-4): EAGVAQSPRYKIIEKRQSVAFWCNPISGHATLYWYQQILGQGPKLLIQFQNNGVVDDSQLPKDRFSAERLKGVDSTLKIQPAKLEDSAVYLCASSLTTPGTGSGEKLFFGSGTQLSVL.

In regard to this clonotype: With a much larger clone just one base away, this may be a read error. This chain joins TRBV11-1 and TRBJ2-7; D gene unclear. Looked up from germline, CDR1 is SGHAT and CDR2 is FQDESV (reference sequence). The CDR3 is 17 residues long. This CDR3 reads CASSLAVGTLAGYEQHF. The DNA for the CDR3 is TGTGCCAGCAGCTTAGCAGTTGGAACACTGGCAGGATACGAGCAGCACTTC.

This clonotype was counted a few times. The chain employs TRBV6-2 or TRBV6-3 and TRBJ1-2; D is unresolved. V gave up 5 bases and J gave up 6 bases, with 19 bases separating them. The CDR3 length is 15 residues. CDR1 MNHEY and CDR2 SVGEGT come from the germline V gene. CDR3: CASSQTRTGMDGYTF. CDR3 coding DNA: TGTGCCAGCAGTCAAACCCGGACGGGAATGGATGGCTACACCTTC.

CDR3 DNA: TGTGCCAGTAGTATGGGGGATGGACACAATCAGCCCCAGCATTTT. Its translation: CASSMGDGHNQPQHF. The chain uses TRBV19 and TRBJ1-5, with D possibly being TRBD1 (5 bases). Trimming cost V 3 bases and J 3 bases, with 12 bases left between them. The CDR3 sequence is 15 residues long. Germline assignment: CDR1 LNHDA and CDR2 SQIVND (reference sequence).

At least ten counts were recorded for this clonotype. This chain links TRBV20-1 with TRBJ2-5; TRBD2 is a possible D gene (6 bases). The CDR3 is 12 residues long. Germline lookup yields CDR1 DFQATT and CDR2 SNEGSKA (reference sequence). The V and J ends lost 5 bases and 3 bases respectively, with 10 bases between them. The CDR3 coding sequence is TGCAGTGCTGCGGCGGGGAAAGAGACCCAGTACTTC. Protein: CSAAAGKETQYF.